This TCR beta chain was identified in a study of cytomegalovirus exposure and HLA in healthy donors. The trim removed 3 bases at V and 5 bases at J, leaving 7 bases unmatched. Germline CDR1 and CDR2: MDHEN and SYDVKM. The CDR3 length is 15 residues. For this clone: The identical CDR3 is also encoded by other nucleotide sequences in the sample.

The PCR used 60 Vbeta and 13 Jbeta primers. Sequenced by immunoSEQ multiplex PCR; TCRdb stores in-frame clones only, minus some. Reported are more than 70,000 clones; the ten largest clones contain over 1.2%. The rearrangement uses TRBV28 and TRBJ1-5, with 7 positions matching TRBD1. Sample: PBMCs. The sequence came from a woman aged 55 to 70 in good health and CMV-seronegative. CDR3 residues: CASSLSEQGYQPQHF. The DNA for the CDR3 is TGTGCCAGCAGTTTGAGTGAACAGGGGTATCAGCCCCAGCATTTT.